This T cell receptor (beta chain) was sequenced during a study of control samples from healthy donors and cancer patients. Produced via immunoSEQ multiplex PCR; TCRdb's table is partial and in-frame only. The table includes 55,000 to 80,000 clones, roughly nine tenths detected once. The CDR3 length is 15 residues. Trimming removed 1 base from V and 2 bases from J; junction bases left unmatched: 1. The V gene's germline CDR1 is SGHAT and CDR2 FQNNGV. The chain is built from TRBV11-2 and TRBJ1-4; TRBD1 agrees at 7 bases. Sequenced: PBMCs. This sequence originates from a man in his 60s with colorectal cancer. CDR3 residues: CASSLARGTNEKLFF. CDR3 nucleotide sequence: TGTGCCAGCAGCTTAGCCAGGGGGACTAATGAAAAACTGTTTTTT.